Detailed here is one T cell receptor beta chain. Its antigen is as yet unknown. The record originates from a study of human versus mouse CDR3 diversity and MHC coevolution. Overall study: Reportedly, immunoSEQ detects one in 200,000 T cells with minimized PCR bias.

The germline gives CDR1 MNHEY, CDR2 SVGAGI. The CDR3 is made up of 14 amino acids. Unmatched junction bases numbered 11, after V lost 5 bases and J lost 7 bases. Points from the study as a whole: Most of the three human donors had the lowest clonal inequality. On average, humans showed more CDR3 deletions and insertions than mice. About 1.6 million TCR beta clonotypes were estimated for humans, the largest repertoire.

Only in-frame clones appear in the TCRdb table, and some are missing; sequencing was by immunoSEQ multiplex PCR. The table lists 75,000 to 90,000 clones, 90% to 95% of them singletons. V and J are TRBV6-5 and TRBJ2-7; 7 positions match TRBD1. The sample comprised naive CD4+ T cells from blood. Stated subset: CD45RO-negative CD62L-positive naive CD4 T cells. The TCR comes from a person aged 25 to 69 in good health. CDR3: CASSRQGLVSEQYF. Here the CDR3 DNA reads TGTGCCAGCAGTCGACAGGGTTTGGTTAGTGAGCAGTACTTC.